This paragraph reports one TCR beta chain. Just one base apart from a much larger clone, this may be a read error. The data were obtained in a study of blood T cells in healthy people across ages. A second PCR of 7 to 11 cycles used a sample-barcoded 5' primer and a J-beta primer mix. TCRdb re-derived calls from the 5' RACE reads in MiXCR, one entry per CDR3 protein. The repertoire holds about 680,000 distinct CDR3 sequences, 49% seen once, with approximately 32% in the top ten. CDR1 SQVTM and CDR2 ANQGSEA come from the germline V gene. V was pared by 7 bases and J by 2 bases, with 4 bases of the junction left unmatched. The CDR3 consists of 12 residues.

The receptor was isolated from an older woman in good health. The sequenced sample consisted of blood. The chain has TRBV29-1 and TRBJ2-7; 8 bases are shared with TRBD1. CDR3 DNA: TGCAGCGGAGCGACAGGGGCCTACGAGCAGTACTTC. Its translation is CSGATGAYEQYF.